This record looks at one T cell receptor (beta chain) sequence and its context. Germline CDR1 LNHDA, CDR2 SQIVND (reference sequence). V was trimmed by 9 bases and J by 1 base, leaving 13 bases between them. The CDR3 spans 14 residues. Sequencing used immunoSEQ multiplex PCR; TCRdb keeps in-frame clones, though not all of them. Of 150,000 to 190,000 clones listed, roughly 94% are singletons. The data belong to a study of OX40 agonist ivuxolimab in advanced cancers. The chain recombines TRBV19 with TRBJ1-5; a weak D match, TRBD1 (5 bases). The receptor was isolated from an adult with an advanced solid tumor such as melanoma, head and neck, liver or kidney cancer. The sample was CD4+ or CD8+ T cells sorted from blood, taken in a trial of the OX40 agonist ivuxolimab. The CDR3 DNA sequence: TGTGCCAGCCGGGGCAGGGAAAGCAATCAGCCCCAGCATTTT. Protein product: CASRGRESNQPQHF.